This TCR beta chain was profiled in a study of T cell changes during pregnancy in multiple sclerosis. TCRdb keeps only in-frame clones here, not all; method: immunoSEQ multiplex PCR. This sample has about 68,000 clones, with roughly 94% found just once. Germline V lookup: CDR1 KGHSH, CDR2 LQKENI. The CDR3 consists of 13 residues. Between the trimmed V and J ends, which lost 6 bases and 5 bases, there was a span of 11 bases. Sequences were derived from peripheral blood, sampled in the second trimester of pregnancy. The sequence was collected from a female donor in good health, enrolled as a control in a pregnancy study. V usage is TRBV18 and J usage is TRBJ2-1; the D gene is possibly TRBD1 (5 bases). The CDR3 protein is CASSSTEDNEQFF. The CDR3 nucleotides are TGTGCCAGCTCGTCGACAGAAGACAATGAGCAGTTCTTC. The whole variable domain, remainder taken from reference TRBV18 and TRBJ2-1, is NAGVMQNPRHLVRRRGQEARLRCSPMKGHSHVYWYRQLPEEGLKFMVYLQKENIIDESGMPKERFSAEFPKEGPSILRIQQVVRGDSAAYFCASSSTEDNEQFFGPGTRLTVL.